The present T cell receptor (beta chain) was sequenced within a study of T cells in Graves' hyperthyroidism and ophthalmopathy. General study findings and limits: Ophthalmopathy prediction by the model preceded onset by a median approximately six months. Blood also showed most of the thyroid clonotypes that were expanded above 0.001.

This clonotype was counted only a few times. Its antigen is as yet unknown. This CDR3 has 15 amino acids. V was shortened by 6 bases and J by 2 bases, with 17 bases between the two germline ends. The CDR3 regions of TCR beta were amplified from RNA transcripts. A set of HTBI primers served as the primers for a first-round RT-PCR of the TCR CDR3. TCRdb re-analysed the multiplex PCR reads in MiXCR, keeping a single row per CDR3 protein. The sample lists over 700,000 distinct CDR3 sequences, around a third occurring once. Diagnoses used clinical symptoms, serum thyroxine and TRAb, thyroid ultrasound and orbital computed tomography.

This receptor was taken from a woman aged 40-49 years with Graves' hyperthyroidism. This rearrangement joins TRBV12-3 or TRBV12-4 to TRBJ2-7; D may be TRBD1 (5 bases). Sequenced sample: blood. The DNA for the CDR3 is TGTGCCAGCAGCCCTGTTATGGCAGGGCCCTACGAGCAGTACTTC. Translation: CASSPVMAGPYEQYF.